Below are 32 T cell receptor beta chains sequenced from a single sample in a study of blood T cell repertoires in COVID-19. Generated by immunoSEQ multiplex PCR, the TCRdb table keeps only in-frame clones and is missing some. This table holds 300,000 to 400,000 clones, about 89% found once. The specimen was peripheral blood. The source is an older woman with COVID-19, enrolled during active disease.

The gene calls are TRBV5-1 and TRBJ2-3, with unresolved D. Trimming pared 5 bases from V and 4 bases from J, leaving 14 bases between. Germline V gene lookup returns CDR1 SGHRS and CDR2 YFSETQ. This CDR3 has 14 amino acids. The CDR3 protein is CASSSLSVPDTQYF. The CDR3 DNA reads TGCGCCAGCAGTTCCCTTAGTGTCCCAGATACGCAGTATTTT.

This chain joins TRBV4-2 and TRBJ2-2; possible D gene TRBD2, 5 bases. Per the germline V gene, CDR1 is LGHNA and CDR2 is YNFKEQ. V lost 0 bases and J lost 1, with 12 bases in between. The CDR3 spans 17 residues. Here the CDR3 reads CASSQELFGMNTGELFF. In nucleotides, the CDR3 is TGTGCCAGCAGCCAAGAGTTGTTCGGGATGAACACCGGGGAGCTGTTTTTT.

This sequence joins TRBV5-1 and TRBJ1-6; D remains unclear. V lost 2 bases to trimming and J lost 7 bases, with 10 bases between them. CDR1 is SGHRS and CDR2 is YFSETQ in the germline V gene. The CDR3 is 14 residues long. The CDR3 DNA is TGCGCCAGCAGCTTCCTCCCGTCGAATTCACCCCTCCACTTT. Translated, it gives CASSFLPSNSPLHF. Drawing the rest from reference TRBV5-1 and TRBJ1-6, the complete variable domain is KAGVTQTPRYLIKTRGQQVTLSCSPISGHRSVSWYQQTPGQGLQFLFEYFSETQRNKGNFPGRFSGRQFSNSRSEMNVSTLELGDSALYLCASSFLPSNSPLHFGNGTRLTVT.

The chain employs TRBV4-2 and TRBJ1-5, with TRBD1 identical over 12 bases. CDR3 size: 19 residues. Germline trimming cut 3 bases from V and 3 bases from J; bases unmatched to any gene: 12. Looked up from germline, CDR1 is LGHNA and CDR2 is YNFKEQ. The CDR3 loop reads CASSQKIPGQGAVNQPQHF. CDR3 sequence (DNA): TGTGCCAGCAGCCAGAAAATTCCGGGACAGGGGGCCGTCAATCAGCCCCAGCATTTT.

The chain has TRBV3-1 (or the pseudogene TRBV3-2) and TRBJ1-5; D may be TRBD1 (6 bases). Germline values: CDR1 LGHDT, CDR2 YNNKEL (reference sequence). V was pared by 4 bases and J by 6 bases, with 13 bases between. CDR3 size: 14 residues. The CDR3 DNA is TGTGCCAGCAGCCTACAGGGAGCAGGTCAGCCCCAGCATTTT. Translation gives CASSLQGAGQPQHF.

V gene TRBV7-3 combines with J gene TRBJ1-3, with D possibly TRBD1 on 5 matching bases. V was clipped by 2 bases and J by 0 bases, with 11 bases between them. Germline-derived CDR1 and CDR2 are SGHTA and FQGTGA. The CDR3 totals 16 residues. CDR3 sequence reads: CASSLLGAPSGNTIYF. The CDR3 DNA is TGTGCCAGCAGCTTACTAGGGGCCCCCTCTGGAAACACCATATATTTT.

V and J are TRBV5-1 and TRBJ2-5; D ambiguous. Between the trimmed V and J ends, which lost 0 bases and 5 bases, there was a span of 11 bases. The CDR3 sequence is 14 residues long. CDR1 and CDR2 from the germline V gene are SGHRS and YFSETQ. The CDR3 region is CASSLESHSETQYF. The CDR3 coding sequence is TGCGCCAGCAGCTTGGAGAGCCACTCGGAGACCCAGTACTTC. The full variable domain, in which reference TRBV5-1 and TRBJ2-5 provide the parts outside the CDR3, is KAGVTQTPRYLIKTRGQQVTLSCSPISGHRSVSWYQQTPGQGLQFLFEYFSETQRNKGNFPGRFSGRQFSNSRSEMNVSTLELGDSALYLCASSLESHSETQYFGPGTRLLVL.

A single count supports this clone. The chain has TRBV6-5 and TRBJ2-3; D is uncertain. The germline V gene encodes CDR1 MNHEY and CDR2 SVGAGI. CDR3 length equals 15 residues. V was shortened by 0 bases and J by 7 bases, with 14 bases between the two germline ends. The CDR3, as DNA: TGTGCCAGCAGTTACTCCTACGAAAGGAGTTATACGCAGTATTTT. This codes for CASSYSYERSYTQYF.

This chain links TRBV5-6 with TRBJ2-3, with TRBD1 as a possible D gene (5 bases). Germline loops: CDR1 SGHDT, CDR2 YYEEEE. CDR3 length equals 12 residues. The ends were cut back, 6 bases at V and 7 bases at J, with 12 bases in the middle. CDR3 coding DNA: TGTGCCAGCACCCAAGCAGGGTATACGCAGTATTTT. Translation: CASTQAGYTQYF. Using reference TRBV5-6 and TRBJ2-3 for the parts outside the CDR3, the full variable domain is DAGVTQSPTHLIKTRGQQVTLRCSPKSGHDTVSWYQQALGQGPQFIFQYYEEEERQRGNFPDRFSGHQFPNYSSELNVNALLLGDSALYLCASTQAGYTQYFGPGTRLTVL.

The rearrangement joins TRBV24-1 to TRBJ2-2; D possibly corresponds to TRBD1 (5 bases). The V gene lost 9 bases and the J gene lost 4 bases, with 11 bases spanning the gap. The germline V gene encodes CDR1 KGHDR and CDR2 SFDVKD. This CDR3 comprises 13 residues. This CDR3 is CATGARRTGELFF. The CDR3 coding sequence is TGTGCCACCGGGGCTCGACGCACCGGGGAGCTGTTTTTT.

The V and J genes are TRBV4-1 and TRBJ1-1; a weak D match, TRBD1 (5 bases). Germline-derived CDR1 and CDR2 are MGHRA and YSYEKL. V lost 3 bases to trimming and J lost 7 bases, with 12 bases between them. The CDR3 spans 13 residues. The CDR3 here is CASSQVGGIEAFF. CDR3 nucleotides: TGCGCCAGCAGCCAGGTCGGGGGGATTGAAGCTTTCTTT.

The chain uses TRBV18 and TRBJ1-1, with a possible D match to TRBD1 (6 bases). V lost 2 bases, J lost 0 bases, and 7 bases lay in between. CDR1 and CDR2 (germline): KGHSH, LQKENI. The CDR3 loop spans 14 amino acids. Here the CDR3 DNA reads TGTGCCAGCTCACCAACAGGGCTGAACACTGAAGCTTTCTTT. Its protein product is CASSPTGLNTEAFF.

The chain uses TRBV6-2 or TRBV6-3 and TRBJ1-5, with D unclear. The CDR3 covers 11 residues. Germline V gene lookup returns CDR1 MNHEY and CDR2 SVGEGT. The ends were cut back, 6 bases at V and 9 bases at J, with 9 bases in the middle. CDR3 in DNA: TGTGCCAGCAGCACCGCGGGGCCCCAGCATTTT. Its protein is CASSTAGPQHF.

This clone was observed a handful of times. The chain recombines TRBV6-5 with TRBJ1-2; TRBD1 matches 8 bases. The junction had 7 bases not matched to a gene; V was cut back by 4 bases and J by 6 bases. There are 14 residues in the CDR3. Looked up from germline, CDR1 is MNHEY and CDR2 is SVGAGI. This CDR3 reads CASSSSGGMNGYTF. In DNA, the CDR3 is TGTGCCAGCAGTTCCTCAGGGGGCATGAATGGCTACACCTTC.

The V gene is TRBV29-1, the J gene TRBJ2-4; 9 bases are a match to TRBD1. Losses at the gene ends were 8 bases for V and 1 base for J; bases not matched to a gene: 9. The CDR3 covers 15 residues. Germline-derived CDR1 and CDR2 are SQVTM and ANQGSEA. The chain's CDR3 is CSTKWGTGAKNIQYF. For the CDR3, the DNA is TGCAGCACAAAATGGGGGACAGGGGCCAAAAACATTCAGTACTTC.

The rearrangement links TRBV19 to TRBJ2-3; 10 positions match TRBD2. This CDR3 spans 16 amino acids. V was pared by 1 base and J by 1 base, with 2 bases of the junction left unmatched. Germline V lookup: CDR1 LNHDA, CDR2 SQIVND (reference sequence). The CDR3 DNA reads TGTGCCAGTAGTATAGGTGGACTAGCGGGCACAGATACGCAGTATTTT. It encodes CASSIGGLAGTDTQYF.

The chain combines TRBV18 with TRBJ1-1; 9 positions match TRBD1. Germline V gene data show CDR1 as KGHSH and CDR2 as LQKENI. The CDR3 has 14 amino acids. The J segment lost 7 bases and the V segment lost 3 bases, leaving 6 bases of the junction unmatched. The CDR3 region has the DNA TGTGCCAGCTCACCGGGGACAGGGTATCTTGAAGCTTTCTTT. It encodes CASSPGTGYLEAFF.

This clone was counted only a few times. The chain couples TRBV28 to TRBJ2-7; a weak D match, TRBD1 (5 bases). The CDR3 totals 13 residues. The V gene lost 1 base and the J gene lost 6 bases, with 10 bases spanning the gap. Germline V gives CDR1 MDHEN, CDR2 SYDVKM. The CDR3 DNA reads TGTGCCAGCAGTTTATCCAGGGCGCCCGAGCAGTACTTC. Protein: CASSLSRAPEQYF. Drawing the rest from reference TRBV28 and TRBJ2-7, the complete variable domain is DVKVTQSSRYLVKRTGEKVFLECVQDMDHENMFWYRQDPGLGLRLIYFSYDVKMKEKGDIPEGYSVSREKKERFSLILESASTNQTSMYLCASSLSRAPEQYFGPGTRLTVT.

The chain is built from TRBV29-1 and TRBJ2-7, with 8 bases aligning to TRBD1. Germline-derived CDR1 and CDR2 are SQVTM and ANQGSEA. V trimming: 6 bases; J trimming: 2 bases; junction bases outside the gene matches: 6. The CDR3 runs to 13 residues. Here the CDR3 DNA reads TGCAGCGTCGGGACAGGTCCTACCTACGAGCAGTACTTC. It translates to CSVGTGPTYEQYF.

The rearrangement joins TRBV6-5 to TRBJ2-1; TRBD2 is a possible D gene (5 bases). This CDR3 region has 15 residues. CDR1 and CDR2 (germline): MNHEY, SVGAGI. V lost 8 bases to trimming and J lost 2 bases, with 16 bases between them. The DNA of the CDR3 is TGTGCCAGCGCCGAGGGCAGTCCGCCCTACAATGAGCAGTTCTTC. It yields the protein CASAEGSPPYNEQFF.

This clone occurred a few times. V and J are TRBV5-4 and TRBJ2-3, with D hard to call. The germline CDR1 and CDR2 sequences are SGHNT and YYREEE (reference sequence). The V end was cut by 0 bases, the J end by 5 bases, with 4 bases between. There are 12 residues in the CDR3. The CDR3 sequence is CASSLGLDTQYF. CDR3 sequence (DNA): TGTGCCAGCAGCTTGGGGCTAGATACGCAGTATTTT.

The chain combines TRBV6-5 with TRBJ2-5; D is ambiguous. From germline, CDR1 is MNHEY and CDR2 SVGAGI. Trimming left V 6 bases short and J 3 bases short, with 8 bases between. This CDR3 spans 12 amino acids. The CDR3 nucleotides read TGTGCCAGCAGCCCCCGGGAAGAGACCCAGTACTTC. As protein: CASSPREETQYF.

This sequence joins TRBV29-1 and TRBJ2-2; the match to TRBD1 covers 11 bases. With V trimmed by 6 bases and J by 2 bases, 2 bases remained unmatched. This CDR3 has 14 amino acids. Germline loops: CDR1 SQVTM, CDR2 ANQGSEA. In DNA, the CDR3 is TGCAGCGTGGGGACAGGGGGTAACACCGGGGAGCTGTTTTTT. This gives the protein CSVGTGGNTGELFF.

J is TRBJ2-7 and V is TRBV5-6; 7 nucleotides agree with TRBD1. V lost 2 bases to trimming and J lost 5 bases; unmatched junction nucleotides: 7. This CDR3 region has 14 residues. In germline, CDR1 is SGHDT, CDR2 YYEEEE. The CDR3 loop is CASSFGVTGNEQYF. CDR3 DNA sequence: TGTGCCAGCAGCTTTGGAGTGACAGGGAACGAGCAGTACTTC.

The V and J genes are TRBV6-6 and TRBJ1-2; perhaps TRBD1 as D (5 bases). V dropped 0 bases and J dropped 2 bases, with 10 bases sitting between them. Germline V gene data show CDR1 as MNHNY and CDR2 as SVGAGI (reference sequence). This CDR3 contains 15 residues. The CDR3 region is CASSYSQGANYGYTF. The CDR3 DNA sequence: TGTGCCAGCAGTTACTCCCAGGGTGCCAACTATGGCTACACCTTC.

The V call is TRBV11-3, the J call TRBJ2-1, with a weak D call TRBD2 (7 bases). Trimming removed 3 bases at V and 0 bases at J, with 9 bases between. Germline-derived CDR1 and CDR2 are SGHNT and YENEEA. The CDR3 has 15 residues. CDR3 sequence: CASSLGGHSYNEQFF. In nucleotides, the CDR3 is TGTGCCAGCAGCTTGGGGGGGCACTCCTACAATGAGCAGTTCTTC.

This rearrangement joins TRBV11-3 to TRBJ2-7; no clear D. This CDR3 region has 15 residues. Germline lookup yields CDR1 SGHNT and CDR2 YENEEA. The germline V and J ends were trimmed by 9 bases and 0 bases, with 18 bases remaining between them. CDR3 residues: CASPPASLSSYEQYF. For the CDR3, the DNA is TGTGCCAGTCCCCCCGCAAGCCTAAGCTCCTACGAGCAGTACTTC.

The chain recombines TRBV2 with TRBJ2-1, with TRBD2 identical over 12 bases. The CDR3 covers 18 residues. In germline, CDR1 is SNHLY, CDR2 FYNNEI. After removal of 4 bases from V and 0 bases from J, the junction contained 7 bases not matched to a gene. CDR3 sequence reads: CASSVGTSGSSSYNEQFF. Written as DNA, the CDR3 is TGTGCCAGCAGTGTAGGGACTAGCGGGTCTAGCTCCTACAATGAGCAGTTCTTC.

The chain is built from TRBV15 and TRBJ1-2; D remains unclear. CDR3 length: 15 amino acids. Germline lookup yields CDR1 LNHNV and CDR2 YYDKDF (reference sequence). Deletions cut 3 bases from V and 4 bases from J, with 15 bases between. CDR3 DNA: TGTGCCACCAGCAGGTCACGTGGTGAGGGCTATGGCTACACCTTC. It encodes CATSRSRGEGYGYTF. Full variable domain (rest looked up from reference TRBV15 and TRBJ1-2): DAMVIQNPRYQVTQFGKPVTLSCSQTLNHNVMYWYQQKSSQAPKLLFHYYDKDFNNEADTPDNFQSRRPNTSFCFLDIRSPGLGDTAMYLCATSRSRGEGYGYTFGSGTRLTVV.

This chain links TRBV30 with TRBJ1-1; D possibly corresponds to TRBD1 (6 bases). The CDR3 consists of 14 residues. Germline-derived CDR1 and CDR2 are GTSNPN and SVGIG (reference sequence). The germline V and J ends were trimmed by 3 bases and 5 bases, with 16 bases remaining between them. In DNA, the CDR3 is TGTGCCTGGAGGGCACAGGGACGGTGGACTGAAGCTTTCTTT. Protein product: CAWRAQGRWTEAFF.

This chain connects TRBV4-1 to TRBJ2-7; TRBD1 matches at 7 bases. The CDR3 sequence is 12 residues long. V lost 4 bases to trimming and J lost 6 bases; unmatched junction nucleotides: 3. The germline V gene has CDR1 MGHRA and CDR2 YSYEKL. As DNA, the CDR3 is TGCGCCAGCAGCCCCACAGGGGCCGAGCAGTACTTC. This sequence encodes CASSPTGAEQYF.

The chain uses TRBV6-6 and TRBJ2-1, with TRBD1 matching over 9 bases. Germline V gene data show CDR1 as MNHNY and CDR2 as SVGAGI (reference sequence). This CDR3 has 12 amino acids. Trimming removed 10 bases from V and 9 bases from J; junction bases left unmatched: 7. CDR3 residues: CATQQGAIEQFF. The CDR3 bases are TGTGCCACGCAACAGGGGGCTATTGAGCAGTTCTTC.